A selection of T cell receptor beta chains follows, all from one sample in a study of cytomegalovirus exposure and HLA in healthy donors. The table came from immunoSEQ multiplex PCR; TCRdb's copy has only in-frame clones and leaves some out. The sample shows approximately 120,000 clones, more than 70% of them seen only once. Sequencing was performed on PBMCs. These receptors all come from a man aged 25-45 years in good health and CMV-seronegative. CDR3s include the opening cysteine and the closing phenylalanine or tryptophan. The D gene is left open where the match is weak. Not every row has a clone size; where given, it reads once, few, many or a size class.

v_call: TRBV29-1
d_call: -
clone_size: -
j_call: TRBJ2-7
cdr3_aa: CSVDFFQGGGSYEQYF

v_call: TRBV6-6
d_call: TRBD1
clone_size: -
j_call: TRBJ1-6
cdr3_aa: CASSLVEGANSPLHF

v_call: TRBV7-3
d_call: -
clone_size: -
j_call: TRBJ1-1
cdr3_aa: CASSITPGTEAFF

v_call: TRBV6-1
d_call: TRBD1
clone_size: -
j_call: TRBJ2-7
cdr3_aa: CASSELTGVVWQYF

v_call: TRBV9
d_call: TRBD1
clone_size: few
j_call: TRBJ1-6
cdr3_aa: CASSLRDRGQGSPLHF

v_call: TRBV6-5
d_call: -
clone_size: -
j_call: TRBJ2-1
cdr3_aa: CASSLVLDYNEQFF

v_call: TRBV28
d_call: -
clone_size: -
j_call: TRBJ1-1
cdr3_aa: CASSLISRGGMNTEAFF

v_call: TRBV5-1
d_call: -
clone_size: few
j_call: TRBJ2-7
cdr3_aa: CASSRRAYYEQYF

v_call: TRBV7-3
d_call: -
clone_size: few
j_call: TRBJ2-3
cdr3_aa: CASSLTGLDTDTQYF

v_call: TRBV15
d_call: -
clone_size: -
j_call: TRBJ1-5
cdr3_aa: CATSREIRVDSNQPQHF

v_call: TRBV7-2
d_call: TRBD1
clone_size: -
j_call: TRBJ2-5
cdr3_aa: CASSSDRGQAETQYF

v_call: TRBV11-2
d_call: TRBD2
clone_size: -
j_call: TRBJ2-3
cdr3_aa: CASSYSGGGSDTQYF

v_call: TRBV9
d_call: -
clone_size: -
j_call: TRBJ2-3
cdr3_aa: CASSVGALAITDTQYF

v_call: TRBV6-4
d_call: -
clone_size: -
j_call: TRBJ1-1
cdr3_aa: CASSDEPGGRTEAFF

v_call: TRBV27
d_call: TRBD1
clone_size: -
j_call: TRBJ1-2
cdr3_aa: CASSHRDRDYGYTF

v_call: TRBV30
d_call: -
clone_size: -
j_call: TRBJ2-1
cdr3_aa: CAWSVPGESYNEQFF

v_call: TRBV4-1
d_call: TRBD1
clone_size: -
j_call: TRBJ2-1
cdr3_aa: CASSHLYRGLFSEQFF

v_call: TRBV2
d_call: TRBD1
clone_size: -
j_call: TRBJ2-7
cdr3_aa: CASSGTGGYEQYF

v_call: TRBV6-5
d_call: -
clone_size: once
j_call: TRBJ1-6
cdr3_aa: CASSYTRDIVTPLHF

v_call: TRBV9
d_call: -
clone_size: -
j_call: TRBJ1-1
cdr3_aa: CASSARVMNTEAFF

v_call: TRBV5-6
d_call: -
clone_size: few
j_call: TRBJ2-1
cdr3_aa: CASRGTENEQFF

v_call: TRBV5-4
d_call: -
clone_size: once
j_call: TRBJ1-1
cdr3_aa: CASSLTRGNTEAFF

v_call: TRBV2
d_call: TRBD1
clone_size: -
j_call: TRBJ2-5
cdr3_aa: CASARQGTQETQYF

v_call: TRBV10-1
d_call: TRBD1
clone_size: few
j_call: TRBJ2-7
cdr3_aa: CASSAMTGTGGYEQYF

v_call: TRBV28
d_call: -
clone_size: -
j_call: TRBJ2-1
cdr3_aa: CASSLAGNEQFF

v_call: TRBV5-1
d_call: -
clone_size: -
j_call: TRBJ2-2
cdr3_aa: CASSLGVRGYDTGELFF

v_call: TRBV4-3
d_call: -
clone_size: -
j_call: TRBJ1-2
cdr3_aa: CASSHPQGYGYTF

v_call: TRBV11-1
d_call: TRBD1
clone_size: -
j_call: TRBJ1-5
cdr3_aa: CASSDQGAGNQPQHF

v_call: TRBV5-1
d_call: TRBD1
clone_size: -
j_call: TRBJ1-6
cdr3_aa: CASSLTPGQGNNSPLHF

v_call: TRBV19
d_call: -
clone_size: -
j_call: TRBJ2-2
cdr3_aa: CASNTGNTGELFF

v_call: TRBV9
d_call: -
clone_size: few
j_call: TRBJ2-1
cdr3_aa: CASSVGGGGHNEQFF

v_call: TRBV9
d_call: -
clone_size: few
j_call: TRBJ1-1
cdr3_aa: CASSVAGLMNTEAFF

v_call: TRBV2
d_call: -
clone_size: few
j_call: TRBJ1-5
cdr3_aa: CASSADSVNQPQHF

v_call: TRBV28
d_call: TRBD1
clone_size: once
j_call: TRBJ1-5
cdr3_aa: CASSLFGQGQPQHF

v_call: TRBV7-9
d_call: -
clone_size: -
j_call: TRBJ1-4
cdr3_aa: CSSSPRSGSGEKLFF

v_call: TRBV7-2
d_call: -
clone_size: -
j_call: TRBJ2-7
cdr3_aa: CATGGNYYEQYF

v_call: TRBV14
d_call: TRBD1
clone_size: -
j_call: -
cdr3_aa: CASSHYGTAYEQYF

v_call: TRBV5-4
d_call: TRBD1
clone_size: -
j_call: TRBJ1-6
cdr3_aa: CASSSGTGFSPLHF

v_call: TRBV28
d_call: TRBD1
clone_size: -
j_call: TRBJ2-7
cdr3_aa: CARGQVWVGYEQYF

v_call: TRBV7-8
d_call: -
clone_size: -
j_call: TRBJ2-3
cdr3_aa: CASSLVTRGDTQYF

v_call: TRBV5-1
d_call: -
clone_size: -
j_call: TRBJ2-5
cdr3_aa: CASSYWGRETQYF

v_call: TRBV30
d_call: TRBD1
clone_size: few
j_call: TRBJ1-5
cdr3_aa: CAWSAGTVDSNQPQHF

v_call: TRBV11-2
d_call: -
clone_size: -
j_call: TRBJ2-1
cdr3_aa: CASSFPGGYNEQFF

v_call: TRBV7-9
d_call: -
clone_size: few
j_call: TRBJ1-1
cdr3_aa: CASSLGQTTEAFF

v_call: TRBV7-3
d_call: -
clone_size: -
j_call: TRBJ1-6
cdr3_aa: CASSLEGNNSPLHF

v_call: TRBV7-3
d_call: -
clone_size: -
j_call: TRBJ2-7
cdr3_aa: CASSPDNSYEQYF

v_call: TRBV18
d_call: TRBD1
clone_size: -
j_call: TRBJ1-2
cdr3_aa: CASSSGTDYGYTF

v_call: TRBV7-9
d_call: -
clone_size: -
j_call: TRBJ1-3
cdr3_aa: CASSPVSGNTIYF

v_call: TRBV2
d_call: -
clone_size: -
j_call: TRBJ2-2
cdr3_aa: CASCPRGLTGELFF

v_call: TRBV27
d_call: TRBD2
clone_size: -
j_call: TRBJ2-1
cdr3_aa: CASSSETSGEGNEQFF

v_call: TRBV7-3
d_call: -
clone_size: few
j_call: TRBJ1-2
cdr3_aa: CASSLVPEAEGYTF

v_call: TRBV6-1
d_call: TRBD1
clone_size: -
j_call: TRBJ1-4
cdr3_aa: CASSSTGGGDEKLFF

v_call: TRBV11-2
d_call: TRBD1
clone_size: -
j_call: TRBJ1-1
cdr3_aa: CASRGDRGFEAFF

v_call: TRBV12-5
d_call: TRBD1
clone_size: -
j_call: TRBJ2-4
cdr3_aa: CASGDRGGFGVAKNIQYF

v_call: TRBV7-9
d_call: TRBD1
clone_size: -
j_call: TRBJ1-1
cdr3_aa: CASSPNRGKGTEAFF